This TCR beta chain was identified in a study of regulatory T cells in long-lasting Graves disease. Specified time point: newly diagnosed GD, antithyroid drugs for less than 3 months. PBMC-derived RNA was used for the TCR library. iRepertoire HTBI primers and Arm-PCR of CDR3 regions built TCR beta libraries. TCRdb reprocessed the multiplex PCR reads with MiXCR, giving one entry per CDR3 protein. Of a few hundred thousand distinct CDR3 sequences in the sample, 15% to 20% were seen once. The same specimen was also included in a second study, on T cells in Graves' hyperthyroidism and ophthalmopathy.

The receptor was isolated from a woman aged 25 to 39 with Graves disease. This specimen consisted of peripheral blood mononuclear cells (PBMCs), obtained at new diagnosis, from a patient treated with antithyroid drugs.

As DNA, the CDR3 is TGTGCCAGCACCCCAGGACTCACGGAGGGTTCACCCCTCCACTTT. It specifies CASTPGLTEGSPLHF. The V and J genes are TRBV11-2 and TRBJ1-6; D ambiguous. The CDR3 covers 15 residues. V was clipped by 7 bases and J by 9 bases, with 19 bases between them. In germline, CDR1 is SGHAT, CDR2 FQNNGV.